Below, 22 T cell receptor beta chains from the same sample are listed, as sequenced in a study of blood T cells in healthy people across ages. With a J-beta primer mix and a sample-barcoded 5' primer, a second PCR ran about 7 to 11 cycles. TCRdb analysed the 5' RACE reads with MiXCR anew, one entry per CDR3 protein. This sample has 600,000 to 650,000 distinct CDR3 sequences, with under 70% found just once. The source material was blood. The receptor source for this set is a man aged 60-69 years in good health.

The rearrangement joins TRBV5-1 to TRBJ1-2; no clear D. The V gene's germline CDR1 is SGHRS and CDR2 YFSETQ. The CDR3 is 13 residues long. V lost 5 bases and J lost 1, with 9 bases in between. The CDR3 spells CASRPDLNYGYTF. The DNA for the CDR3 is TGCGCCAGCAGGCCGGATCTTAACTATGGCTACACCTTC.

This clonotype was recorded a few times. In nucleotides, the CDR3 is TGCAGTGCTAGTGCTAGCCCGATGGCAGATACGCAGTATTTT. It codes for CSASASPMADTQYF. The chain links TRBV20-1 to TRBJ2-3; D is possibly TRBD2 (5 bases). This CDR3 region has 14 residues. V lost 3 bases and J 4 bases, leaving 14 bases between the germline ends. The germline V gene encodes CDR1 DFQATT and CDR2 SNEGSKA (reference sequence).

Only a few counts were recorded for this clonotype. The chain joins TRBV6-6 to TRBJ1-6, with no clear D. Germline V gives CDR1 MNHNY, CDR2 SVGAGI (reference sequence). The CDR3 length is 16 residues. V was trimmed by 3 bases and J by 9 bases, leaving 18 bases between them. Written as DNA, the CDR3 is TGTGCCAGCAGTTATAGAGAGGGCCGTTCGAGTTCACCCCTCCACTTT. The encoded protein is CASSYREGRSSSPLHF.

The chain links TRBV20-1 to TRBJ2-5; 7 bases match TRBD2. The CDR3 contains 15 residues. Unmatched junction bases numbered 10, after V lost 4 bases and J lost 2 bases. Germline CDR1 is DFQATT and CDR2 is SNEGSKA (reference sequence). The CDR3 coding sequence is TGCAGTGCTACCTCGGGGGGAGGAGCTCAAGAGACCCAGTACTTC. Its protein product is CSATSGGGAQETQYF.

This chain links TRBV29-1 with TRBJ2-7; D perhaps matches TRBD1 (6 bases). In germline, CDR1 is SQVTM, CDR2 ANQGSEA. V was trimmed by 8 bases and J by 3 bases, leaving 23 bases between them. CDR3 length equals 15 residues. The CDR3 loop is CSSHRVRNFDYEQYF. As DNA, the CDR3 is TGCAGCTCCCACAGGGTTCGGAATTTTGACTACGAGCAGTACTTC.

This chain uses TRBV7-9 with TRBJ1-2, with D perhaps matching TRBD1 (6 bases). CDR1 and CDR2 from the germline V gene are SEHNR and FQNEAQ (reference sequence). V was clipped by 5 bases and J by 4 bases, with 20 bases between them. This CDR3 region has 16 residues. This CDR3 reads CASSTRDRGASYGYTF. CDR3 sequence (DNA): TGTGCCAGCAGCACTCGAGACCGGGGGGCGAGCTATGGCTACACCTTC.

In DNA form, the CDR3 reads TGCGCCAGCAGCCCGGATGGGGGTAGGATTTCACCCCTCCACTTT. Translation: CASSPDGGRISPLHF. The rearrangement joins TRBV5-1 to TRBJ1-6, with D possibly matching TRBD1 (5 bases). V lost 4 bases and J 9 bases, leaving 17 bases between the germline ends. CDR1 SGHRS and CDR2 YFSETQ come from the germline V gene. The CDR3 runs to 15 residues.

The CDR3 DNA reads TGTGCCAGCAGTCCCAGGGGGGACGGGGCGGACAATGAGCAGTTCTTC. It specifies CASSPRGDGADNEQFF. The V call is TRBV27, the J call TRBJ2-1, with a possible D match to TRBD1 (7 bases). Trimming cost V 5 bases and J 5 bases, with 19 bases left between them. CDR3 length: 16 amino acids. CDR1 MNHEY and CDR2 SMNVEV come from the germline V gene (reference sequence).

V is TRBV6-6 and J is TRBJ1-2, with a tentative D call TRBD1 (5 bases). This CDR3 is built from 12 residues. The V end lost 6 bases, the J end lost 6 bases, and 11 bases lay between the germline ends. The germline V gene has CDR1 MNHNY and CDR2 SVGAGI (reference sequence). Here the CDR3 DNA reads TGTGCCAGCAGCCAGGGAGTGGATGGCTACACCTTC. Translating gives CASSQGVDGYTF.

This clonotype was detected only a few times. The chain combines TRBV18 with TRBJ2-2; 11 bases are a match to TRBD1. V gave up 0 bases and J gave up 0 bases; unmatched junction bases: 3. The CDR3 has 18 amino acids. Germline V gene data show CDR1 as KGHSH and CDR2 as LQKENI. As DNA, the CDR3 is TGTGCCAGCTCACCACCCGGGACAGGGGGACCGAACACCGGGGAGCTGTTTTTT. The encoded protein is CASSPPGTGGPNTGELFF.

J is TRBJ1-1 and V is TRBV10-3; D gene ambiguous. Germline assignment: CDR1 ENHRY and CDR2 SYGVKD. This CDR3 has 13 amino acids. The V gene lost 8 bases and the J gene lost 0 bases, with 10 bases spanning the gap. CDR3 DNA: TGTGCCATCCGTCAGCACATGAACACTGAAGCTTTCTTT. As protein: CAIRQHMNTEAFF.

This clonotype showed up many times. The V call is TRBV7-9, the J call TRBJ2-7; D remains ambiguous. Germline V gene lookup returns CDR1 SEHNR and CDR2 FQNEAQ (reference sequence). The CDR3 is 11 residues long. V lost 5 bases, J lost 0 bases, and 2 bases lay in between. CDR3 in amino acids: CASSASYEQYF. As DNA, the CDR3 is TGTGCCAGCAGCGCCTCCTACGAGCAGTACTTC.

This chain joins TRBV20-1 and TRBJ2-1, with 9 bases identical to TRBD2. J was trimmed by 7 bases and V by 1 base; bases with no gene match: 8. This CDR3 spans 15 amino acids. Germline lookup yields CDR1 DFQATT and CDR2 SNEGSKA (reference sequence). The CDR3 DNA is TGCAGTGCTAGAGGGCGGGGGGGCCGTTTAAATGAGCAGTTCTTC. Translating gives CSARGRGGRLNEQFF.

This clonotype was seen repeatedly, ten times or more. One junction end disagrees with the germline gene, perhaps due to a read error. This chain uses TRBV12-3 or TRBV12-4 with TRBJ2-3; D ambiguous. There are 14 residues in the CDR3. DNA for the CDR3: TGTGCCAGCAGTTTTGGGGTGAGAGGAGATGCGCAGTATTTT. This gives the protein CASSFGVRGDAQYF.

CDR3 protein: CSARESGVGGYTF. For the CDR3, the DNA is TGCAGTGCTAGAGAGTCGGGGGTTGGTGGCTACACCTTC. The chain employs TRBV20-1 and TRBJ1-2; D is possibly TRBD1 (5 bases). Per the germline V gene, CDR1 is DFQATT and CDR2 is SNEGSKA (reference sequence). The CDR3 is made up of 13 amino acids. V was shortened by 0 bases and J by 7 bases, with 12 bases between the two germline ends.

This sequence joins TRBV7-9 and TRBJ2-5; D gene unclear. The V end was cut by 7 bases, the J end by 4 bases, with 7 bases between. The V gene's germline CDR1 is SEHNR and CDR2 FQNEAQ (reference sequence). The CDR3 runs 11 residues. CDR3 nucleotides: TGTGCCAGCAACACTTTAGAGACCCAGTACTTC. It specifies CASNTLETQYF. The complete variable domain, with remaining parts taken from reference TRBV7-9 and TRBJ2-5, reads DTGVSQNPRHKITKRGQNVTFRCDPISEHNRLYWYRQTLGQGPEFLTYFQNEAQLEKSRLLSDRFSAERPKGSFSTLEIQRTEQGDSAMYLCASNTLETQYFGPGTRLLVL.

V and J are TRBV12-3 or TRBV12-4 and TRBJ1-6, with TRBD1 as a possible D gene (6 bases). V dropped 3 bases and J dropped 10 bases, with 13 bases sitting between them. The CDR3 loop spans 14 amino acids. The CDR3 loop reads CASSLEQGTSPLHF. The CDR3 nucleotides read TGTGCCAGCAGTTTGGAACAGGGAACCTCACCCCTCCACTTT.

This rearrangement joins TRBV5-1 to TRBJ2-3; 8 nucleotides match TRBD1. V shed 4 bases and J 6 bases; nucleotides not matched to a gene: 13. CDR1 and CDR2 (germline): SGHRS, YFSETQ. The CDR3 has 16 amino acids. The chain's CDR3 is CASSRTGSGWYDTQYF. For the CDR3, the DNA is TGCGCCAGCAGCCGGACAGGGTCGGGATGGTACGATACGCAGTATTTT.

The chain recombines TRBV7-9 with TRBJ1-2; no clear D gene. The V gene lost 5 bases and the J gene lost 2 bases, with 15 bases spanning the gap. CDR1 SEHNR and CDR2 FQNEAQ come from the germline V gene (reference sequence). The CDR3 is 15 amino acids. The CDR3 DNA reads as TGTGCCAGCAGCGAGCCGGGCCTACCGAACTATGGCTACACCTTC. As protein: CASSEPGLPNYGYTF.

Turning to this clonotype: A read error may be the cause here, since a much bigger clone is one base away. This chain uses TRBV20-1 with TRBJ2-1; 7 bases map to TRBD1. J lost 13 bases, V lost 4 bases, and 13 bases had no gene match. The germline CDR1 and CDR2 sequences are DFQATT and SNEGSKA (reference sequence). This CDR3 spans 13 amino acids. CDR3 bases: TGCAGTGCTATGGACAGGATACAAGAGACCCAGTTCTTC. The encoded protein is CSAMDRIQETQFF.

This clonotype was seen more than once but under ten times. V is TRBV20-1 and J is TRBJ2-1; D gene ambiguous. Germline V lookup: CDR1 DFQATT, CDR2 SNEGSKA (reference sequence). The CDR3 is made up of 14 amino acids. Trimming took off 6 bases at V and 5 bases at J, with 17 bases between the two ends. CDR3 amino acids: CSASGLGYNNEQFF. As DNA, the CDR3 is TGCAGTGCCTCCGGGCTAGGTTACAACAATGAGCAGTTCTTC.

The chain uses TRBV7-2 and TRBJ2-7, with D perhaps matching TRBD1 or TRBD2 (5 bases each). V lost 4 bases to trimming and J lost 6 bases, with 19 bases between them. Germline assignment: CDR1 SGHTA and CDR2 FQGNSA. The CDR3 extends over 15 amino acids. The CDR3 loop reads CASSYQPTRDPEQYF. The CDR3 DNA is TGTGCCAGCAGCTATCAGCCGACGAGGGACCCCGAGCAGTACTTC.